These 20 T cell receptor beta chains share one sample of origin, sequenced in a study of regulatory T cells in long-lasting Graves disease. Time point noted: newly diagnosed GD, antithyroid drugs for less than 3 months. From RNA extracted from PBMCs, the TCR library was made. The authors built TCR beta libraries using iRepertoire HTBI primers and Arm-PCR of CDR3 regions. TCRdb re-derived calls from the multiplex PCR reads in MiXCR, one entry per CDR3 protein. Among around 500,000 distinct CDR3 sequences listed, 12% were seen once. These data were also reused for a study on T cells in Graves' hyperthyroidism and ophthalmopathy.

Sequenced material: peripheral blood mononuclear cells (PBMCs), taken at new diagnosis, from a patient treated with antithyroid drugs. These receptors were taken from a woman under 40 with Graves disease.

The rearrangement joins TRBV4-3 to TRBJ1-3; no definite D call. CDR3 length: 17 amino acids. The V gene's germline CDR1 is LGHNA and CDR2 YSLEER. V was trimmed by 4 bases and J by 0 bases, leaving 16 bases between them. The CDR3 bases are TGCGCCAGCAGCCGGAGGAGGGAGGCCTACTCTGGAAACACCATATATTTT. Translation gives CASSRRREAYSGNTIYF.

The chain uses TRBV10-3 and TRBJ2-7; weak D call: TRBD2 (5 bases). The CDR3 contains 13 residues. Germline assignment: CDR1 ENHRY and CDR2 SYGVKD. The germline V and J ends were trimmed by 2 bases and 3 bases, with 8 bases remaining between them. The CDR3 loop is CAISERGIYEQYF. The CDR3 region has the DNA TGTGCCATCAGTGAGCGGGGTATCTACGAGCAGTACTTC.

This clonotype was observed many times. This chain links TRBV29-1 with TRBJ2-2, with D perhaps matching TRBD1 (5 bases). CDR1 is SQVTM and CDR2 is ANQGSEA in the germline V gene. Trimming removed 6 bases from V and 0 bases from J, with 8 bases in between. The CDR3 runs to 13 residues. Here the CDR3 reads CSVKGTNTGELFF. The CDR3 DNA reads TGCAGCGTGAAGGGGACGAACACCGGGGAGCTGTTTTTT.

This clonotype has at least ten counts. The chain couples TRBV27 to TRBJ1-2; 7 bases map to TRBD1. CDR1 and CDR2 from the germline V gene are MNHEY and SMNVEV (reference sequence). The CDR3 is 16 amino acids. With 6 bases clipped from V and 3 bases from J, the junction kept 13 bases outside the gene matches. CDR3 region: CASSRIAGTVYYGYTF. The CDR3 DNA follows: TGTGCCAGCAGCCGGATAGCCGGGACAGTCTACTATGGCTACACCTTC.

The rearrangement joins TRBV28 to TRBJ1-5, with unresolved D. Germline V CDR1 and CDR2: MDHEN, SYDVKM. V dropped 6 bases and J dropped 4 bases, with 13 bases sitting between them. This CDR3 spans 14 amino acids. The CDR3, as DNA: TGTGCCAGCAGCCGAAGGAGACGGAATCAGCCCCAGCATTTT. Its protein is CASSRRRRNQPQHF. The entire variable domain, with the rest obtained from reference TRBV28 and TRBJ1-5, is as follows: DVKVTQSSRYLVKRTGEKVFLECVQDMDHENMFWYRQDPGLGLRLIYFSYDVKMKEKGDIPEGYSVSREKKERFSLILESASTNQTSMYLCASSRRRRNQPQHFGDGTRLSIL.

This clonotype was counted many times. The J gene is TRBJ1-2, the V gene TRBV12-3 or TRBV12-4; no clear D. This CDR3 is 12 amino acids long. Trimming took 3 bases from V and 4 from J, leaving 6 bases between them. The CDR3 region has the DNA TGTGCCAGCAGTTTTGCCTTCTATGGCTACACCTTC. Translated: CASSFAFYGYTF.

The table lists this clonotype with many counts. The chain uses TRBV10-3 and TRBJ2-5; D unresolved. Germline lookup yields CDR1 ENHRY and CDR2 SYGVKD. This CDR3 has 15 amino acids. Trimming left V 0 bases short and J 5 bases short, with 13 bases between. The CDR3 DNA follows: TGTGCCATCAGTGAGTCGAACGGTTTGGGGGAGACCCAGTACTTC. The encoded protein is CAISESNGLGETQYF.

This chain's CDR3 is CASSKGRETQYF. The CDR3 nucleotides read TGTGCCAGTAGTAAAGGCAGAGAGACCCAGTACTTC. The V and J genes are TRBV19 and TRBJ2-5; D is uncertain. CDR3 length: 12 residues. CDR1 LNHDA and CDR2 SQIVND come from the germline V gene (reference sequence). Trimming took off 4 bases at V and 4 bases at J, with 7 bases between the two ends.

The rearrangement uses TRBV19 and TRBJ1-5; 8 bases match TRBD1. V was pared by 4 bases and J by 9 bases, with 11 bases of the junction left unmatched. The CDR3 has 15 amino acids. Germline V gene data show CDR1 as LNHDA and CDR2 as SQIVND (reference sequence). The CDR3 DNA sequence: TGTGCCAGTAGTACCCCCGACAGGGGAGGGATGCCCCAGCATTTT. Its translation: CASSTPDRGGMPQHF.

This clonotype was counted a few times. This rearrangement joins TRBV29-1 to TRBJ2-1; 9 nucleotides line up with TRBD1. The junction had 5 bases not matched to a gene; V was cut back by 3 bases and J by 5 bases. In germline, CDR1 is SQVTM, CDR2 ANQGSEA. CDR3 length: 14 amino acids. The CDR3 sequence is CSVDDRGGHNEQFF. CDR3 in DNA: TGCAGCGTTGATGACAGGGGGGGCCACAATGAGCAGTTCTTC.

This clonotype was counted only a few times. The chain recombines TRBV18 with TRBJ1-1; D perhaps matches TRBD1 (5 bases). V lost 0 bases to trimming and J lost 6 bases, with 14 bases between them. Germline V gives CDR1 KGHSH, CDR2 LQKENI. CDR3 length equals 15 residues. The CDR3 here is CASSPPGRVRPEAFF. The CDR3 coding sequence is TGTGCCAGCTCACCACCGGGCAGGGTGAGGCCTGAAGCTTTCTTT.

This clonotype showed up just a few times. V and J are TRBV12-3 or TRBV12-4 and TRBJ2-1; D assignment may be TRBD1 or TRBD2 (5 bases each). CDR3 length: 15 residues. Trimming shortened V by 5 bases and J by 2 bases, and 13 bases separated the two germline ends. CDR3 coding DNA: TGTGCCAGCAGTCCCCTGGGGGTCCCCTACAATGAGCAGTTCTTC. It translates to CASSPLGVPYNEQFF.

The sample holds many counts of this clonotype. CDR3 sequence (DNA): TGTGCCAGCAGTTTACCCCGGGACAGGGGGGACGAGCAGTACTTC. Its translation is CASSLPRDRGDEQYF. J is TRBJ2-7 and V is TRBV27; 11 bases map to TRBD1. V lost 2 bases, J lost 5 bases, and 5 bases stayed unmatched. CDR1 is MNHEY, CDR2 SMNVEV, per germline (reference sequence). This CDR3 contains 15 residues.

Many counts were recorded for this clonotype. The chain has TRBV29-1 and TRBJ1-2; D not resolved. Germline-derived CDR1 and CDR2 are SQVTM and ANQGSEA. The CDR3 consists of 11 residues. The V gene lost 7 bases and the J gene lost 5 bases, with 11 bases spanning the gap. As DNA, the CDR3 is TGCAGCGGGTGGGAAACATATGGCTACACCTTC. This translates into CSGWETYGYTF.

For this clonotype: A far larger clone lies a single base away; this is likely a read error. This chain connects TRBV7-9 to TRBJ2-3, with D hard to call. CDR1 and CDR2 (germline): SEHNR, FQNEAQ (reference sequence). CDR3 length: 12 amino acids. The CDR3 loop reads CPSSSPTDTQYF. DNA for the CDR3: TGTCCCAGCAGCTCTCCCACAGATACGCAGTATTTT.

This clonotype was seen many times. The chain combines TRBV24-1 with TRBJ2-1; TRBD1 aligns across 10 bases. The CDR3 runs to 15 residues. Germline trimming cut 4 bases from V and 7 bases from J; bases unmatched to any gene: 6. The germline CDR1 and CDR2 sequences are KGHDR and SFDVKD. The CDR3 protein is CATSEGDRGLNEQFF. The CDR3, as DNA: TGTGCCACCAGTGAAGGGGACAGGGGTCTGAATGAGCAGTTCTTC.

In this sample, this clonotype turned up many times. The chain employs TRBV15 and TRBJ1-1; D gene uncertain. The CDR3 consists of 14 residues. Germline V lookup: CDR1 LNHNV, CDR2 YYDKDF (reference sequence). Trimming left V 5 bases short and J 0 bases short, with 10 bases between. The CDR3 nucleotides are TGTGCCACCAGCCCGCAGATCCTGAACACTGAAGCTTTCTTT. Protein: CATSPQILNTEAFF.

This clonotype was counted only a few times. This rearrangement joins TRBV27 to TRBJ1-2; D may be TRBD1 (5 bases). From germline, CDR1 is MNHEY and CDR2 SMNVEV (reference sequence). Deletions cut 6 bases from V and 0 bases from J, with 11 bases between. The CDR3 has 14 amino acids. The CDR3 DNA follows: TGTGCCAGCAGGCAGGGAGGGACTAACTATGGCTACACCTTC. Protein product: CASRQGGTNYGYTF.

The CDR3, as DNA: TGCGCCAGCAGCGCTATAGCAGATACGCAGTATTTT. Amino acid sequence: CASSAIADTQYF. The chain combines TRBV5-1 with TRBJ2-3; D ambiguous. V was trimmed by 4 bases and J by 4 bases, leaving 7 bases between them. Germline V gene lookup returns CDR1 SGHRS and CDR2 YFSETQ. The CDR3 is 12 residues long. Full variable domain (outside the CDR3, taken from reference TRBV5-1 and TRBJ2-3): KAGVTQTPRYLIKTRGQQVTLSCSPISGHRSVSWYQQTPGQGLQFLFEYFSETQRNKGNFPGRFSGRQFSNSRSEMNVSTLELGDSALYLCASSAIADTQYFGPGTRLTVL.

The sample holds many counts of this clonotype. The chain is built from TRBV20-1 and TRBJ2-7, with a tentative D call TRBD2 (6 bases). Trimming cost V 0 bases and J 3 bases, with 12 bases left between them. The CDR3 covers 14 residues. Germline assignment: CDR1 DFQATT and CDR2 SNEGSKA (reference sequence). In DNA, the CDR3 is TGCAGTGCTAGAGATAGGCGGGAAAACTACGAGCAGTACTTC. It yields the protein CSARDRRENYEQYF.